In this sample, the clone carrying this TCR beta chain turned up many times. The CDR3 spans 14 residues. Germline V gives CDR1 SGHTA, CDR2 FQGTGA. Unmatched junction bases numbered 8, after V lost 5 bases and J lost 4 bases. The entry originates in a study of read filtering for tumor transcriptome and immune sequencing. This library used 300 to 450 ng RNA and molecular barcoded adaptors spanning alpha/delta and beta/gamma chains. One entry per CDR3 protein, called by TCRdb with MiXCR from the reads. The sample has about 130,000 distinct CDR3 sequences, less than 15% seen once. V gene TRBV7-3 combines with J gene TRBJ2-7; 7 bases match TRBD2. The specimen sequenced was a population of CD138-negative cells sorted from bone marrow. This TCR came from a donor aged 40 or over with multiple myeloma. Written as DNA, the CDR3 is TGTGCCAGCAGCCCCGGGGGAGGGGCGTACGAGCAGTACTTC. This sequence encodes CASSPGGGAYEQYF.